Below are 8 T cell receptor beta chains sequenced from a single sample in a study of cytomegalovirus exposure and HLA in healthy donors. Use of 60 Vbeta and 13 Jbeta primers characterized the PCR. Profiled with immunoSEQ multiplex PCR; TCRdb holds only in-frame clones, not every one. The table lists around 130,000 clones, around 86% of them singletons, with about 2.4% in the top ten. Sequenced input: PBMCs. These receptors came from a woman aged 40-49 years in good health and CMV-seronegative.

This sequence joins TRBV7-9 and TRBJ2-5, with a weak D call TRBD1 (7 bases). This CDR3 is built from 16 residues. Trimming removed 3 bases from V and 4 bases from J, with 18 bases in between. In germline, CDR1 is SEHNR, CDR2 FQNEAQ (reference sequence). The DNA of the CDR3 is TGTGCCAGCAGCTTGGGCAGGGGGGTTTTTGGAGAGACCCAGTACTTC. Translation gives CASSLGRGVFGETQYF.

This clone has only one observation. The chain has TRBV7-2 and TRBJ1-2, with 9 nucleotides matching TRBD1. This CDR3 is 16 amino acids long. The junction had 8 bases not matched to a gene; V was cut back by 4 bases and J by 2 bases. Germline V gene lookup returns CDR1 SGHTA and CDR2 FQGNSA. This chain's CDR3 is CASSSRGGTGNYGYTF. CDR3 bases: TGTGCCAGCAGCTCCCGGGGTGGGACAGGGAACTATGGCTACACCTTC. Full variable domain (remainder filled in from reference TRBV7-2 and TRBJ1-2): GAGVSQSPSNKVTEKGKDVELRCDPISGHTALYWYRQSLGQGLEFLIYFQGNSAPDKSGLPSDRFSAERTGGSVSTLTIQRTQQEDSAVYLCASSSRGGTGNYGYTFGSGTRLTVV.

The chain links TRBV10-3 to TRBJ2-3; 8 bases align to TRBD2. Looked up from germline, CDR1 is ENHRY and CDR2 is SYGVKD. The J segment lost 0 bases and the V segment lost 7 bases, leaving 15 bases of the junction unmatched. This CDR3 is built from 18 residues. CDR3 region: CAITFLAGGPPSTDTQYF. As DNA, the CDR3 is TGTGCCATCACTTTCTTGGCGGGAGGTCCCCCTAGCACAGATACGCAGTATTTT.

The V call is TRBV7-9, the J call TRBJ1-3; D is possibly TRBD1 (5 bases). The germline V gene has CDR1 SEHNR and CDR2 FQNEAQ (reference sequence). V was shortened by 2 bases and J by 4 bases, with 21 bases between the two germline ends. The CDR3 runs to 18 residues. The CDR3 nucleotides are TGTGCCAGCAGCTTATATCCCCGCCGACAGCCAGTCGGAAACACCATATATTTT. Its protein product is CASSLYPRRQPVGNTIYF.

The chain has TRBV7-9 and TRBJ2-5, with a weak D call TRBD2 (5 bases). The CDR3 spans 17 residues. Trimming removed 5 bases at V and 2 bases at J, with 21 bases between. Germline V gives CDR1 SEHNR, CDR2 FQNEAQ (reference sequence). The CDR3: CASSLLPRGKGQETQYF. The CDR3 DNA follows: TGTGCCAGCAGCCTTCTCCCCAGAGGGAAGGGACAAGAGACCCAGTACTTC.

The chain uses TRBV4-1 and TRBJ2-1; 11 bases are a match to TRBD2. Germline V gene sequence: CDR1 MGHRA, CDR2 YSYEKL. V gave up 2 bases and J gave up 2 bases; unmatched junction bases: 2. This CDR3 region has 16 residues. CDR3 coding DNA: TGCGCCAGCAGCCAACCGACTAGCGGGGCCTACAATGAGCAGTTCTTC. The encoded protein is CASSQPTSGAYNEQFF.

This clone has only one observation. V usage is TRBV6-5 and J usage is TRBJ2-7, with D unresolved. This CDR3 comprises 12 residues. The V gene lost 5 bases and the J gene lost 3 bases, with 8 bases spanning the gap. Germline-derived CDR1 and CDR2 are MNHEY and SVGAGI. The chain's CDR3 is CASSRGSYEQYF. The CDR3 DNA sequence: TGTGCCAGCAGTCGAGGCAGCTACGAGCAGTACTTC.

V and J are TRBV4-1 and TRBJ2-1; D gene uncertain. The CDR3 is made up of 17 amino acids. Trimming removed 0 bases from V and 5 bases from J, with 17 bases in between. Germline loops: CDR1 MGHRA, CDR2 YSYEKL. CDR3 bases: TGCGCCAGCAGCCAAGATGATCTAGGCTTACGAGACAATGAGCAGTTCTTC. Translation: CASSQDDLGLRDNEQFF.